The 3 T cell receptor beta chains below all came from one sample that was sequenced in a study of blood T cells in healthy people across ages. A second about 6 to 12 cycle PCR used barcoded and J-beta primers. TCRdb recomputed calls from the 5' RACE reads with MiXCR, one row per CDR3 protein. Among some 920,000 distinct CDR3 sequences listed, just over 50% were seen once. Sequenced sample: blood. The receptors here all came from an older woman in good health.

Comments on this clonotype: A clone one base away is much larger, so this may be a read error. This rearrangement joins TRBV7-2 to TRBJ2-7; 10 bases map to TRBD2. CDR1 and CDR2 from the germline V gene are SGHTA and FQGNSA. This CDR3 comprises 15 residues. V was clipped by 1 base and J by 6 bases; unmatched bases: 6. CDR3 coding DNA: TGTGCCAGCAGCTTAGTAAGCCTAGCGGGAGCCGAGCAGTACTTC. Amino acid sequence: CASSLVSLAGAEQYF.

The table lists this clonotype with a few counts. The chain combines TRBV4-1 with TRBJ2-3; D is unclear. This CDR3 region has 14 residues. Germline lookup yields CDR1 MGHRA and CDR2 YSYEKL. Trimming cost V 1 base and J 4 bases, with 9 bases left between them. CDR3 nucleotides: TGCGCCAGCAGCCAAGTGCCCCTAGCAGATACGCAGTATTTT. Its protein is CASSQVPLADTQYF.

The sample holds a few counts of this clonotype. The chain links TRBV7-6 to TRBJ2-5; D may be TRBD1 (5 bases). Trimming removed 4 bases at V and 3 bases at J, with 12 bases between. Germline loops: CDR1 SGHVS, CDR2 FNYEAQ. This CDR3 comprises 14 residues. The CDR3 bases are TGTGCCAGCAGCTCCAGGGATTGGGAAGAGACCCAGTACTTC. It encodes CASSSRDWEETQYF. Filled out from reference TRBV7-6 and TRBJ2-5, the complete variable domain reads GAGVSQSPRYKVTKRGQDVALRCDPISGHVSLYWYRQALGQGPEFLTYFNYEAQQDKSGLPNDRFSAERPEGSISTLTIQRTEQRDSAMYRCASSSRDWEETQYFGPGTRLLVL.